These 9 T cell receptor beta chains were all obtained from the same sample, sequenced in a study of cytomegalovirus exposure and HLA in healthy donors. Sequencing used immunoSEQ multiplex PCR; TCRdb keeps in-frame clones, though not all of them. The profile shows some 170,000 clones, 80% to 90% of them singletons. Sequenced material: PBMCs. The receptors come from a woman aged 25 to 39 in good health and CMV-seronegative.

The chain uses TRBV4-1 and TRBJ2-1; 11 bases map to TRBD2. The CDR3 sequence is 15 residues long. V lost 2 bases, J lost 7 bases, and 4 bases stayed unmatched. In germline, CDR1 is MGHRA, CDR2 YSYEKL. CDR3 protein: CASSQPGLAVNEQFF. DNA for the CDR3: TGCGCCAGCAGCCAACCGGGACTAGCGGTAAATGAGCAGTTCTTC.

The J gene is TRBJ1-1, the V gene TRBV6-6; TRBD1 might be the D (5 bases). This CDR3 has 15 amino acids. Germline-derived CDR1 and CDR2 are MNHNY and SVGAGI (reference sequence). V lost 2 bases and J 2 bases, leaving 12 bases between the germline ends. CDR3 loop: CASSYGWQGNTEAFF. The CDR3 nucleotides read TGTGCCAGCAGTTACGGTTGGCAGGGAAACACTGAAGCTTTCTTT.

V and J are TRBV4-2 and TRBJ1-2; D is uncertain. Germline V gene lookup returns CDR1 LGHNA and CDR2 YNFKEQ. CDR3 length equals 15 residues. V was trimmed by 8 bases and J by 5 bases, leaving 21 bases between them. As DNA, the CDR3 is TGTGCCAGCTCTCAGAGTGCGGGGTTAGAATATGGCTACACCTTC. As protein: CASSQSAGLEYGYTF.

The chain employs TRBV7-8 and TRBJ1-1; the D gene is possibly TRBD1 (5 bases). The CDR3 runs 15 residues. Germline CDR1 SGHVS, CDR2 FQNEAQ. V was shortened by 4 bases and J by 3 bases, with 15 bases between the two germline ends. CDR3 coding DNA: TGTGCCAGCAGCTATACCCCCCGGGGGGACACTGAAGCTTTCTTT. Amino acid sequence: CASSYTPRGDTEAFF.

The chain couples TRBV2 to TRBJ1-2; the match to TRBD1 covers 7 bases. The V gene's germline CDR1 is SNHLY and CDR2 FYNNEI. The CDR3 loop spans 15 amino acids. With V trimmed by 7 bases and J by 2 bases, 10 bases remained unmatched. The CDR3 DNA follows: TGTGCCAGCAAACCCCGGGACAGCCCAAACTATGGCTACACCTTC. Translated: CASKPRDSPNYGYTF. Using reference TRBV2 and TRBJ1-2 for the parts outside the CDR3, the full variable domain is EPEVTQTPSHQVTQMGQEVILRCVPISNHLYFYWYRQILGQKVEFLVSFYNNEISEKSEIFDDQFSVERPDGSNFTLKIRSTKLEDSAMYFCASKPRDSPNYGYTFGSGTRLTVV.

The rearrangement links TRBV27 to TRBJ2-7; 11 nucleotides agree with TRBD1. This CDR3 is built from 17 residues. V shed 9 bases, J shed 0 bases, and the junction held 13 bases outside the gene matches. Germline CDR1 and CDR2: MNHEY and SMNVEV (reference sequence). The chain's CDR3 is CARKTGTGGPSSYEQYF. In DNA, the CDR3 is TGTGCCAGAAAAACCGGGACAGGGGGTCCAAGCTCCTACGAGCAGTACTTC.

The chain links TRBV5-8 to TRBJ2-1; TRBD2 matches at 10 bases. The CDR3 extends over 17 amino acids. The V segment lost 4 bases and the J segment 13 bases; nucleotides outside the gene matches: 20. CDR1 is SGHTS, CDR2 YDEGEE, per germline. CDR3 region: CASSARSRRLAGYGQFF. The CDR3 coding sequence is TGTGCCAGCAGCGCCCGTTCTCGGCGACTAGCGGGCTACGGTCAGTTCTTC.

The V call is TRBV7-2, the J call TRBJ2-1, with 10 nucleotides matching TRBD2. Germline loops: CDR1 SGHTA, CDR2 FQGNSA. CDR3 length equals 19 residues. The J segment lost 3 bases and the V segment lost 1 base, leaving 12 bases of the junction unmatched. CDR3 sequence (DNA): TGTGCCAGCAGCTTAGGGGCCGGGGTTACTAGCGGGATCTACAATGAGCAGTTCTTC. It is translated as CASSLGAGVTSGIYNEQFF.

The V gene is TRBV5-1, the J gene TRBJ1-1, with TRBD1 matching 7 bases. CDR1 and CDR2 from the germline V gene are SGHRS and YFSETQ. Trimming at V came to 5 bases and at J to 1 base, leaving 5 bases not matched to a gene. This CDR3 comprises 14 residues. The CDR3 loop is CASSLDRANTEAFF. CDR3 bases: TGCGCCAGCAGTTTAGACAGGGCGAACACTGAAGCTTTCTTT.